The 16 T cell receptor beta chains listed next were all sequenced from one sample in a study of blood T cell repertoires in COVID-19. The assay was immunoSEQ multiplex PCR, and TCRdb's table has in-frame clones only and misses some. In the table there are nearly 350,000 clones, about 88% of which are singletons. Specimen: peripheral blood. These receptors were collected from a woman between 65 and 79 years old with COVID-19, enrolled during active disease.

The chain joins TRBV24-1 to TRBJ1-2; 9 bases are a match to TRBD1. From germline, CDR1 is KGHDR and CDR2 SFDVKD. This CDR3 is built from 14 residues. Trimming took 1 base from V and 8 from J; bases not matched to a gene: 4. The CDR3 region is CATSDLGQGSGYTF. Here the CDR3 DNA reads TGTGCCACCAGTGATTTAGGACAGGGGAGCGGCTACACCTTC.

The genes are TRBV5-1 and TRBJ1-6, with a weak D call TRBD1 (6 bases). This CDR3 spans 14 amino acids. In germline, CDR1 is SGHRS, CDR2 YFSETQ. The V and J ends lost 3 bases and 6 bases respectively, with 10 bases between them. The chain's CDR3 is CASSSGDSNSPLHF. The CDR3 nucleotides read TGCGCCAGCAGCTCAGGGGATTCTAATTCACCCCTCCACTTT.

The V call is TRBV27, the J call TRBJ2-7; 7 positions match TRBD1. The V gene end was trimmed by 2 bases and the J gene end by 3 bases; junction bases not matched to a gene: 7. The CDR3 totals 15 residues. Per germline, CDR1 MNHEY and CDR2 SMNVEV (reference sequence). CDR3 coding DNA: TGTGCCAGCAGTTTAACCGGGACAGAAAGCTACGAGCAGTACTTC. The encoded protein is CASSLTGTESYEQYF.

Written as DNA, the CDR3 is TGTGCCAGCACTCGAAGCTCTTCGGGAACCTATAATTCACCCCTCCACTTT. Its translation is CASTRSSSGTYNSPLHF. The V call is TRBV6-6, the J call TRBJ1-6; D remains unclear. Trimming removed 7 bases at V and 2 bases at J, with 18 bases between. Germline-derived CDR1 and CDR2 are MNHNY and SVGAGI (reference sequence). This CDR3 has 17 residues.

CDR3 bases: TGTGCCAGCAGCTTTGACATTCGCAATCAGCCCCAGCATTTT. Its protein product is CASSFDIRNQPQHF. V usage is TRBV5-8 and J usage is TRBJ1-5, with D uncertain. The CDR3 loop spans 14 amino acids. Germline CDR1 and CDR2: SGHTS and YDEGEE. V lost 2 bases and J 2 bases, leaving 8 bases between the germline ends. Using reference TRBV5-8 and TRBJ1-5 for the parts outside the CDR3, the full variable domain is EAGVTQSPTHLIKTRGQQATLRCSPISGHTSVYWYQQALGLGLQFLLWYDEGEERNRGNFPPRFSGRQFPNYSSELNVNALELEDSALYLCASSFDIRNQPQHFGDGTRLSIL.

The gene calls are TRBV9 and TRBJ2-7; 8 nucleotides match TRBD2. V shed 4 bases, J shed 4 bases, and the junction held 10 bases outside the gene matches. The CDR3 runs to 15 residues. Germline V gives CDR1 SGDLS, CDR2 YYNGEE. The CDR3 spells CASSPVPGGLYEQYF. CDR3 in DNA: TGTGCCAGCAGCCCTGTTCCGGGGGGGTTATACGAGCAGTACTTC.

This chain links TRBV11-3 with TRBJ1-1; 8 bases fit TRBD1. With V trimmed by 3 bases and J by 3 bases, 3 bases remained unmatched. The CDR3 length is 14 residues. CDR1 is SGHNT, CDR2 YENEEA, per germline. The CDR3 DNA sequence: TGTGCCAGCAGCTTGCAGGGGGCGGACACTGAAGCTTTCTTT. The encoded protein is CASSLQGADTEAFF.

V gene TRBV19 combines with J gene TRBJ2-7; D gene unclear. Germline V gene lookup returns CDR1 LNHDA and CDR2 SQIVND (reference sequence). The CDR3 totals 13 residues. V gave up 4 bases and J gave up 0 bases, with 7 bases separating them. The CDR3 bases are TGTGCCAGTAGTAAGCCAGGCTCCTACGAGCAGTACTTC. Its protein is CASSKPGSYEQYF.

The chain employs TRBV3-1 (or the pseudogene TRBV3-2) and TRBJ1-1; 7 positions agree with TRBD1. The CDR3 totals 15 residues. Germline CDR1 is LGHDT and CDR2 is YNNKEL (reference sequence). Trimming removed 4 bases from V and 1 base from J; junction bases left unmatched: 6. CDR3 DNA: TGTGCCAGCAGCCGATGGACAGGACCGAACACTGAAGCTTTCTTT. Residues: CASSRWTGPNTEAFF.

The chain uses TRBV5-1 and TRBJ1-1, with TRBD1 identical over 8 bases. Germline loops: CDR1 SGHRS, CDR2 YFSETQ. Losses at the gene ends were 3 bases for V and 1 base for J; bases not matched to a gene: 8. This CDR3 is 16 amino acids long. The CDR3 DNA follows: TGCGCCAGCAGCTCAGTTCAGGGGGCGGGGAACACTGAAGCTTTCTTT. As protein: CASSSVQGAGNTEAFF.

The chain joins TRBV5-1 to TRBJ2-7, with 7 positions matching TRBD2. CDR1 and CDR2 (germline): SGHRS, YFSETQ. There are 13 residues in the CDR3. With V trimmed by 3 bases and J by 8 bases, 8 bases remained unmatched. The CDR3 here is CASSSPAGEKQYF. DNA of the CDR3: TGCGCCAGCAGCTCTCCGGCGGGGGAAAAGCAGTACTTC.

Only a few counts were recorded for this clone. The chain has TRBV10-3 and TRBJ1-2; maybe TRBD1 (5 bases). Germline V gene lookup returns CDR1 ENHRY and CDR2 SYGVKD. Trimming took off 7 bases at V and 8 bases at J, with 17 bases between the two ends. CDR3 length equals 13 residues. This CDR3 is CAITAPGSQGYTF. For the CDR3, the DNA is TGTGCCATCACTGCCCCAGGGTCTCAAGGCTACACCTTC.

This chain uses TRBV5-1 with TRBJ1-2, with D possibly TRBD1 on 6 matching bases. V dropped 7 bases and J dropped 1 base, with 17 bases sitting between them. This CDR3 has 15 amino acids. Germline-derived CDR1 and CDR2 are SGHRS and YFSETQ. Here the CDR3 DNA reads TGCGCCAGCTCAGACAGGCCCGGATTTAACTATGGCTACACCTTC. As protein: CASSDRPGFNYGYTF. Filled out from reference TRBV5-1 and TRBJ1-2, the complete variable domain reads KAGVTQTPRYLIKTRGQQVTLSCSPISGHRSVSWYQQTPGQGLQFLFEYFSETQRNKGNFPGRFSGRQFSNSRSEMNVSTLELGDSALYLCASSDRPGFNYGYTFGSGTRLTVV.

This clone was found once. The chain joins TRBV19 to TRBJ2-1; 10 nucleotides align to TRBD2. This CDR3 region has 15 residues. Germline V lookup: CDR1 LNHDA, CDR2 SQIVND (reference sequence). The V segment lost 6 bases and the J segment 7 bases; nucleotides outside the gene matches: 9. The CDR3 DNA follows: TGTGCCAGTAGGGAAAGCGGGGGGGCCGGGAATGAGCAGTTCTTC. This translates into CASRESGGAGNEQFF.

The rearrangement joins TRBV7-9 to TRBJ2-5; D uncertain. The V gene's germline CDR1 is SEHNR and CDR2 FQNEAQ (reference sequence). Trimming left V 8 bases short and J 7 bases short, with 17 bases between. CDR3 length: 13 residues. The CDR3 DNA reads TGTGCCAGCGCCTTTGCGGAAAGTGGGACCCAGTACTTC. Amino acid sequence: CASAFAESGTQYF.

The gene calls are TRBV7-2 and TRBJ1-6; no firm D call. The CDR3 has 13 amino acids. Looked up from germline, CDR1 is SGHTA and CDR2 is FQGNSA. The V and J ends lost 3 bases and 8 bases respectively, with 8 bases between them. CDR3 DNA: TGTGCCAGCAGCTTGGAGTCAGATTCACCCCTCCACTTT. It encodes CASSLESDSPLHF. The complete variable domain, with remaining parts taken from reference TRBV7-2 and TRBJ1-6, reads GAGVSQSPSNKVTEKGKDVELRCDPISGHTALYWYRQSLGQGLEFLIYFQGNSAPDKSGLPSDRFSAERTGGSVSTLTIQRTQQEDSAVYLCASSLESDSPLHFGNGTRLTVT.